Below, 30 T cell receptor beta chains from the same sample are listed, as sequenced in a study of Graves' ophthalmopathy and Graves' hyperthyroidism. Scientists amplified the TCR beta CDR3 regions from RNA transcripts. First-round RT-PCR employed HTBI primers, with a second-round multiplex PCR after it. MiXCR, run by TCRdb on the multiplex PCR reads, gives a single entry per CDR3 protein. The top ten hold around half of the sample, which has 260,000 or so distinct CDR3 sequences, around 42% seen once. The specimen sequenced was peripheral blood. The receptors originated from an adult man with Graves' ophthalmopathy.

The genes are TRBV29-1 and TRBJ2-7; 9 bases fit TRBD1. In germline, CDR1 is SQVTM, CDR2 ANQGSEA. Trimming cost V 4 bases and J 9 bases; bases outside gene matches: 4. CDR3 length equals 11 residues. The CDR3 sequence is CSVGAGQGQYF. In DNA, the CDR3 is TGCAGCGTTGGGGCGGGACAGGGGCAGTACTTC.

Note on this clonotype: Germline is not matched at one junction end, which may reflect a read error. This sequence joins TRBV9 and TRBJ1-2, with 8 positions matching TRBD1. This CDR3 is built from 13 residues. Germline V lookup: CDR1 SGDLS, CDR2 YYNGEE. CDR3 bases: TGCGCCAGCAGTGATGGGACAGGCTATGGCTACACCTTC. Translated, it gives CASSDGTGYGYTF.

The gene calls are TRBV5-1 and TRBJ2-2; TRBD1 or TRBD2 may be the D gene (6 bases each). This CDR3 has 16 amino acids. Germline CDR1 reads SGHRS; CDR2 reads YFSETQ. The ends were cut back, 7 bases at V and 7 bases at J, with 23 bases in the middle. Here the CDR3 DNA reads TGCGCCAGCGACTTCTTAGGGGGGAAAGGAATCGGGGAGCTGTTTTTT. Translating it yields CASDFLGGKGIGELFF.

The V gene is TRBV29-1, the J gene TRBJ1-1; D might be TRBD1 (5 bases). CDR1 is SQVTM and CDR2 is ANQGSEA in the germline V gene. V shed 2 bases and J shed 7 bases, with 11 bases lying between them. The length of the CDR3 is 12 residues. The CDR3 DNA sequence: TGCAGCGTTGAACCCGGGACGGGTGAAGCTTTCTTT. Its protein is CSVEPGTGEAFF.

This rearrangement joins TRBV25-1 to TRBJ1-2, with D perhaps TRBD1 (6 bases). This CDR3 has 13 residues. CDR1 MGHDK and CDR2 SYGVNS come from the germline V gene. Trimming removed 2 bases at V and 8 bases at J, with 12 bases between. As DNA, the CDR3 is TGTGCCAGCAGTGAAGTGGGGGCAGAGGGCTACACCTTC. Translated: CASSEVGAEGYTF.

In its sample, this clonotype was seen a few times. The V call is TRBV6-1, the J call TRBJ1-2, with D uncertain. CDR1 and CDR2 from the germline V gene are MNHNS and SASEGT. The V end lost 7 bases, the J end lost 5 bases, and 11 bases lay between the germline ends. This CDR3 spans 12 amino acids. Here the CDR3 DNA reads TGTGCCAGCATCCGGCTATCATATGGCTACACCTTC. As protein: CASIRLSYGYTF.

The chain is built from TRBV24-1 and TRBJ2-2; TRBD1 might be the D (6 bases). The CDR3 contains 15 residues. V was clipped by 6 bases and J by 1 base, with 11 bases between them. Looked up from germline, CDR1 is KGHDR and CDR2 is SFDVKD. The CDR3 protein is CATSQTTGNTGELFF. The CDR3, as DNA: TGTGCCACCAGTCAGACGACAGGGAACACCGGGGAGCTGTTTTTT.

This sequence joins TRBV24-1 and TRBJ2-5; D not certain. V gave up 3 bases and J gave up 5 bases, with 12 bases separating them. This CDR3 is built from 14 residues. The germline gives CDR1 KGHDR, CDR2 SFDVKD. In DNA form, the CDR3 reads TGTGCCACCAGTGATGCTAGTAAGTCGGAGACCCAGTACTTC. The encoded protein is CATSDASKSETQYF.

This clonotype has ten or more counts. The chain couples TRBV2 to TRBJ1-2; 7 bases line up with TRBD1. CDR1 and CDR2 (germline): SNHLY, FYNNEI. V trimming: 1 base; J trimming: 5 bases; junction bases outside the gene matches: 7. CDR3 size: 15 residues. The CDR3 nucleotides are TGTGCCAGCAGTGAAGGGAGGGGGCGGGAATATGGCTACACCTTC. This gives the protein CASSEGRGREYGYTF. The complete variable domain, with remaining parts taken from reference TRBV2 and TRBJ1-2, reads EPEVTQTPSHQVTQMGQEVILRCVPISNHLYFYWYRQILGQKVEFLVSFYNNEISEKSEIFDDQFSVERPDGSNFTLKIRSTKLEDSAMYFCASSEGRGREYGYTFGSGTRLTVV.

V gene TRBV7-9 combines with J gene TRBJ2-2, with 7 bases matching TRBD1. The CDR3 contains 14 residues. V trimming: 7 bases; J trimming: 1 base; junction bases outside the gene matches: 3. Germline CDR1 reads SEHNR; CDR2 reads FQNEAQ (reference sequence). CDR3 sequence reads: CASTRDRNTGELFF. The CDR3 bases are TGTGCCAGCACCCGGGACAGGAACACCGGGGAGCTGTTTTTT.

The rearrangement uses TRBV6-9 and TRBJ1-2; D not certain. Looked up from germline, CDR1 is MNHGY and CDR2 is SVAAGI. V was trimmed by 8 bases and J by 1 base, leaving 14 bases between them. This CDR3 contains 14 residues. The CDR3 DNA is TGTGCCAGCGCCTCGGGCGGAAATAACTATGGCTACACCTTC. Translated: CASASGGNNYGYTF.

The chain carries TRBV11-2 and TRBJ2-2; TRBD2 agrees at 7 bases. The CDR3 extends over 16 amino acids. V dropped 1 base and J dropped 4; count of bases not matched to a gene: 6. CDR1 and CDR2 (germline): SGHAT, FQNNGV. CDR3 sequence: CASSLVRGRGTGELFF. Here the CDR3 DNA reads TGTGCCAGCAGCTTAGTTCGCGGGAGAGGCACCGGGGAGCTGTTTTTT.

The rearrangement uses TRBV7-3 and TRBJ1-2; no definite D call. Trimming shortened V by 2 bases and J by 4 bases, and 11 bases separated the two germline ends. Germline V gives CDR1 SGHTA, CDR2 FQGTGA. The CDR3 contains 14 residues. The CDR3 nucleotides read TGTGCCAGCAGCTTAGCCACCGAGCCCTATGGCTACACCTTC. This codes for CASSLATEPYGYTF.

The V and J genes are TRBV5-1 and TRBJ1-1; the D is unclear. Germline CDR1 is SGHRS and CDR2 is YFSETQ. Between the trimmed V and J ends, which lost 3 bases and 4 bases, there was a span of 16 bases. The CDR3 is 15 amino acids. CDR3 sequence reads: CASSSGLLEATEAFF. The CDR3 DNA reads TGCGCCAGCAGCTCCGGACTTCTCGAGGCCACTGAAGCTTTCTTT.

The V and J genes are TRBV20-1 and TRBJ1-6; D not resolved. Germline V gene sequence: CDR1 DFQATT, CDR2 SNEGSKA (reference sequence). V lost 0 bases and J 3 bases, leaving 12 bases between the germline ends. The CDR3 extends over 16 amino acids. The CDR3 loop is CSARDDKMGYNSPLHF. The DNA of the CDR3 is TGCAGTGCTAGAGATGATAAGATGGGCTATAATTCACCCCTCCACTTT.

V is TRBV9 and J is TRBJ2-7; 11 bases are a match to TRBD2. This CDR3 has 16 amino acids. V shed 5 bases, J shed 4 bases, and the junction held 11 bases outside the gene matches. CDR1 is SGDLS, CDR2 YYNGEE, per germline. Here the CDR3 reads CASSRLGLAGIYEQYF. For the CDR3, the DNA is TGTGCCAGCAGTCGACTCGGACTAGCGGGTATTTACGAGCAGTACTTC.

The chain is built from TRBV29-1 and TRBJ2-7; 7 bases agree with TRBD2. CDR1 and CDR2 from the germline V gene are SQVTM and ANQGSEA. The J segment lost 2 bases and the V segment lost 8 bases, leaving 12 bases of the junction unmatched. This CDR3 has 14 amino acids. The CDR3 loop is CSSPGVAGTYEQYF. CDR3 in DNA: TGCAGCAGTCCCGGGGTAGCGGGTACCTACGAGCAGTACTTC.

The chain combines TRBV7-2 with TRBJ2-7, with TRBD2 identical over 11 bases. CDR1 and CDR2 (germline): SGHTA, FQGNSA. The CDR3 is 15 residues long. With 7 bases clipped from V and 1 base from J, the junction kept 6 bases outside the gene matches. CDR3 DNA: TGTGCCAGCATGACTAGCGGGGCAATTTCCTACGAGCAGTACTTC. Its translation is CASMTSGAISYEQYF.

In nucleotides, the CDR3 is TGTGCCAGCAGCGAAAGCGGGGCACAAGAGACCCAGTACTTC. It is translated as CASSESGAQETQYF. This chain uses TRBV7-9 with TRBJ2-5; 7 bases agree with TRBD2. V lost 5 bases, J lost 2 bases, and 5 bases stayed unmatched. Germline lookup yields CDR1 SEHNR and CDR2 FQNEAQ (reference sequence). This CDR3 is built from 14 residues.

The rearrangement links TRBV5-8 to TRBJ2-2, with 7 bases that match TRBD1. CDR1 is SGHTS, CDR2 YDEGEE, per germline. The CDR3 is made up of 16 amino acids. Trimming took 2 bases from V and 4 from J; bases not matched to a gene: 8. The CDR3 bases are TGTGCCAGCAGCTTCGACAGGGTTACGGGCACCGGGGAGCTGTTTTTT. It encodes CASSFDRVTGTGELFF.

This clonotype was counted between two and nine times. The DNA for the CDR3 is TGTGCCATCAGTGGGCGGACTAGCGGGAGTCCCTACGAGCAGTACTTC. It is translated as CAISGRTSGSPYEQYF. This chain connects TRBV10-3 to TRBJ2-7; 13 nucleotides align to TRBD2. Germline V lookup: CDR1 ENHRY, CDR2 SYGVKD. The ends lost 4 bases at V and 2 bases at J; junction bases unmatched: 5. The CDR3 sequence is 16 residues long.

As for this clonotype: With a much larger clone just one base away, this may be a read error. J is TRBJ1-1 and V is TRBV28; D is unclear. Germline CDR1 and CDR2: MDHEN and SYDVKM. This CDR3 is built from 11 residues. V was clipped by 0 bases and J by 7 bases, with 3 bases between them. The CDR3 DNA reads as TGTGCCAGCAGTTTATGGGGTGAAGCTTTCTTT. As protein: CASSLWGEAFF.

This chain joins TRBV7-8 and TRBJ2-5, with a possible D match to TRBD2 (5 bases). The V gene's germline CDR1 is SGHVS and CDR2 FQNEAQ. This CDR3 contains 15 residues. V dropped 5 bases and J dropped 5 bases, with 18 bases sitting between them. CDR3 region: CASSPTFLRGETQYF. CDR3 DNA: TGTGCCAGCAGCCCCACGTTTCTTCGCGGGGAGACCCAGTACTTC. The variable domain in full, with the rest retrieved from reference TRBV7-8 and TRBJ2-5, is GAGVSQSPRYKVAKRGQDVALRCDPISGHVSLFWYQQALGQGPEFLTYFQNEAQLDKSGLPSDRFFAERPEGSVSTLKIQRTQQEDSAVYLCASSPTFLRGETQYFGPGTRLLVL.

Concerning this clonotype: It may be a read error: a sequence one base away is much more abundant. The CDR3: CATSTRYRDSPYEQYF. CDR3 in DNA: TGTGCCACCAGCACCCGATACCGGGACTCTCCCTACGAGCAGTACTTC. The chain couples TRBV15 to TRBJ2-7; TRBD2 is a possible D gene (6 bases). Germline CDR1 is LNHNV and CDR2 is YYDKDF (reference sequence). CDR3 length equals 16 residues. V lost 4 bases, J lost 2 bases, and 18 bases lay in between.

CDR3 region: CASSSGWSSPLHF. As DNA, the CDR3 is TGTGCCAGCAGCTCCGGCTGGAGTTCACCCCTCCACTTT. This sequence joins TRBV9 and TRBJ1-6; D is ambiguous. Germline V gives CDR1 SGDLS, CDR2 YYNGEE. The CDR3 runs 13 residues. V dropped 4 bases and J dropped 9 bases, with 11 bases sitting between them.

The rearrangement joins TRBV11-2 to TRBJ2-5; D possibly corresponds to TRBD1 (5 bases). Germline V lookup: CDR1 SGHAT, CDR2 FQNNGV. The CDR3 extends over 13 amino acids. The V end was cut by 6 bases, the J end by 3 bases, with 11 bases between. The CDR3 loop reads CASSQAREETQYF. The CDR3 DNA follows: TGTGCCAGCAGTCAAGCCAGGGAAGAGACCCAGTACTTC.

This clonotype was counted at least ten times. The chain uses TRBV10-3 and TRBJ2-5; 8 nucleotides agree with TRBD2. Looked up from germline, CDR1 is ENHRY and CDR2 is SYGVKD. J lost 4 bases, V lost 6 bases, and 4 bases had no gene match. The CDR3 is 13 amino acids. In nucleotides, the CDR3 is TGTGCCATCAGGGAGCGGGAGATAGAGACCCAGTACTTC. Residues: CAIREREIETQYF.

In its sample, this clonotype was seen once. In DNA, the CDR3 is TGTGCCAGCAGGGAACAGGGGAGGGATGAAAAACTGTTTTTT. This gives the protein CASREQGRDEKLFF. The chain links TRBV10-3 to TRBJ1-4; 7 bases align to TRBD1. CDR3 size: 14 residues. Per germline, CDR1 ENHRY and CDR2 SYGVKD. The ends lost 10 bases at V and 6 bases at J; junction bases unmatched: 11.

Concerning this clonotype itself: One end of the junction does not line up with germline, which may come from a read error. This chain links TRBV3-1 with TRBJ1-2; 7 bases align to TRBD1. The CDR3 has 15 amino acids. CDR1 and CDR2 from the germline V gene are LGHDT and YNNKEL (reference sequence). As DNA, the CDR3 is TGTGCCAGCAGCCGCAGTATTCAGGGGGGCGGTGGCTACGCCTTC. This gives the protein CASSRSIQGGGGYAF.

This clonotype was counted only a few times. Here the CDR3 reads CSARPGGRGEETQYF. The DNA for the CDR3 is TGCAGTGCTAGGCCTGGCGGGAGGGGGGAAGAGACCCAGTACTTC. The V gene is TRBV20-1, the J gene TRBJ2-5; 9 bases line up with TRBD2. V was pared by 3 bases and J by 3 bases, with 8 bases of the junction left unmatched. CDR1 DFQATT and CDR2 SNEGSKA come from the germline V gene (reference sequence). The CDR3 spans 15 residues.